The sequence of this TCR beta chain was determined in a study of human T cells and chemical hapten exposure. Each CDR3 protein gets one entry after TCRdb re-called the RACE reads with MiXCR. In the table there are over 95,000 distinct CDR3 sequences, around 12% of which are singletons. Noted time point: patch test 1, 2 weeks after DPC sensitization. Treatment of the sample: therapeutic diphenylcyclopropenone sensitization with weekly scalp DPC. Trimming removed 7 bases from V and 4 bases from J; junction bases left unmatched: 10. The CDR3 extends over 14 amino acids. Germline values: CDR1 SQVTM, CDR2 ANQGSEA. This clonotype occurred many times.

This specimen was whole blood, taken in connection with sensitization to the hapten diphenylcyclopropenone (DPC). This clonotype was sampled from a woman in her forties with alopecia areata. Some clones in this sample may be carry-over from other donors' samples. The chain links TRBV29-1 to TRBJ2-1; 7 bases are shared with TRBD2. CDR3 loop: CSALRAGTYNEQFF. The CDR3 nucleotides read TGCAGCGCCTTAAGAGCGGGGACGTACAATGAGCAGTTCTTC.